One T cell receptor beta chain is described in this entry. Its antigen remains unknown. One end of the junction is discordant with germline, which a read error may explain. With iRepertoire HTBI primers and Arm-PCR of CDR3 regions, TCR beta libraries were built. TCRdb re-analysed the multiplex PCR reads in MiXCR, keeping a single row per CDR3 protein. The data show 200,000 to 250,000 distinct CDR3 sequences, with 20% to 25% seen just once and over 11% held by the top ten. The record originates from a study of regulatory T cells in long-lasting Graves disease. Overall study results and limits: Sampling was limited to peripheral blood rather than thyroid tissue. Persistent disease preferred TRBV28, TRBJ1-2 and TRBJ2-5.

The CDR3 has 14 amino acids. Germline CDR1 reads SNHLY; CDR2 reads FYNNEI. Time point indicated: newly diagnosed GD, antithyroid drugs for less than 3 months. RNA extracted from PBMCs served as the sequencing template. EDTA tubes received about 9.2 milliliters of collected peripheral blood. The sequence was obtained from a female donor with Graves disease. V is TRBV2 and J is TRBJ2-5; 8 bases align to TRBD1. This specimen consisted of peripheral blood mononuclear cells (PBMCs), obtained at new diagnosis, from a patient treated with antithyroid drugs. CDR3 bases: TGTGCCGGCAGGACGGCAGGGGGCGGGGAGACCCAGTACTTC. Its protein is CAGRTAGGGETQYF.